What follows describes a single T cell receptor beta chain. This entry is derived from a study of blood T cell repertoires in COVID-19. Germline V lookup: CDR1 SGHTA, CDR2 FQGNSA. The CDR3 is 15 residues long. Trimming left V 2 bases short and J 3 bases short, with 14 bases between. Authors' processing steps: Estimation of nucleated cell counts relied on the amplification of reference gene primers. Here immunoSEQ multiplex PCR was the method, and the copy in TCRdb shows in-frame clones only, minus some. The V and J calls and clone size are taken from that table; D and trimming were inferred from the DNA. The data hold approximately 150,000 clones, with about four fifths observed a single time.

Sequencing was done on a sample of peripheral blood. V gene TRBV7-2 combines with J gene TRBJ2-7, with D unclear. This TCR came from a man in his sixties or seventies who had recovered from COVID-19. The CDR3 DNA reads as TGTGCCAGCAGCTTAAGTGGCGGCCTCCTCTACGAGCAGTACTTC. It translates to CASSLSGGLLYEQYF.